Here is one TCR beta chain with its context. Its antigen remains unknown. This record comes from a study of Ad26.COV2.S vaccination and SARS-CoV-2 variants. Germline assignment: CDR1 MNHNS and CDR2 SASEGT. CDR3 size: 18 residues. Trimming stripped 2 bases from V and 0 bases from J, with 19 bases between. Study outcomes and limitations: Recipients of vaccine and of placebo showed similar breadth of their non-spike TCR repertoires. Vaccinated individuals (as opposed to placebo recipients) had higher spike-specific TCR breadth.

Sequencing was performed with immunoSEQ multiplex PCR; in TCRdb, only in-frame clones are kept and a portion is missing. Of about 350,000 clones in the sample, roughly 94% were seen once. The source was peripheral blood, collected after recovery from COVID-19. The chain is built from TRBV6-1 and TRBJ1-2; the D gene is possibly TRBD1 (6 bases). This sequence originates from a human donor who had recovered from COVID-19. The chain's CDR3 is CASSEPLRQARANYGYTF. CDR3 coding DNA: TGTGCCAGCAGTGAACCACTACGACAGGCCCGAGCTAACTATGGCTACACCTTC.